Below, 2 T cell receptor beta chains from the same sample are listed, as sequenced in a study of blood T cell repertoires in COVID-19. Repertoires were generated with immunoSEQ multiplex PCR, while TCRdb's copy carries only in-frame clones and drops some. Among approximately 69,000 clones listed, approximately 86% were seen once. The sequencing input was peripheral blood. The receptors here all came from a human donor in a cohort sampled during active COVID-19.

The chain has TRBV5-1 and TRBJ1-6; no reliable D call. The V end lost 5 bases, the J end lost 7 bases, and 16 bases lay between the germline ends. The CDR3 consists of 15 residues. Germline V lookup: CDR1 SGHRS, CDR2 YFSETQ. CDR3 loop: CASRSVMKVNSPLHF. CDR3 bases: TGCGCCAGCAGGAGTGTAATGAAAGTAAATTCACCCCTCCACTTT.

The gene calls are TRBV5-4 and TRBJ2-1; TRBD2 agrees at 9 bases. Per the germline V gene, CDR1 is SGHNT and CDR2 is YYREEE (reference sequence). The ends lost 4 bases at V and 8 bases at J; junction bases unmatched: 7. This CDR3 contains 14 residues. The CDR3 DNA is TGTGCCAGCAGCCCCCAGCGGGGGGTGGATGAGCAGTTCTTC. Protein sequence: CASSPQRGVDEQFF.